Sequencing of this T cell receptor beta chain was carried out in a study of CD8 T cells in Susac syndrome. Random hexamers were used to reverse transcribe roughly 0.45 to 1 ug of RNA. MiXCR, run by TCRdb on the immunoSEQ multiplex PCR reads, gives a single entry per CDR3 protein. In the table there are over 70,000 distinct CDR3 sequences, roughly 96% of which are singletons. The CDR3 sequence is 14 residues long. Germline assignment: CDR1 SQVTM and CDR2 ANQGSEA. V lost 6 bases, J lost 1 base, and 5 bases stayed unmatched. The sequenced sample consisted of CD8+ T cells from PBMCs. The source of this sequence is a human donor with Susac syndrome. This chain connects TRBV29-1 to TRBJ2-7; 11 positions agree with TRBD1. The CDR3 reads CSVRGQGASYEQYF. The CDR3 DNA is TGCAGCGTGAGAGGACAGGGGGCTTCCTACGAGCAGTACTTC.